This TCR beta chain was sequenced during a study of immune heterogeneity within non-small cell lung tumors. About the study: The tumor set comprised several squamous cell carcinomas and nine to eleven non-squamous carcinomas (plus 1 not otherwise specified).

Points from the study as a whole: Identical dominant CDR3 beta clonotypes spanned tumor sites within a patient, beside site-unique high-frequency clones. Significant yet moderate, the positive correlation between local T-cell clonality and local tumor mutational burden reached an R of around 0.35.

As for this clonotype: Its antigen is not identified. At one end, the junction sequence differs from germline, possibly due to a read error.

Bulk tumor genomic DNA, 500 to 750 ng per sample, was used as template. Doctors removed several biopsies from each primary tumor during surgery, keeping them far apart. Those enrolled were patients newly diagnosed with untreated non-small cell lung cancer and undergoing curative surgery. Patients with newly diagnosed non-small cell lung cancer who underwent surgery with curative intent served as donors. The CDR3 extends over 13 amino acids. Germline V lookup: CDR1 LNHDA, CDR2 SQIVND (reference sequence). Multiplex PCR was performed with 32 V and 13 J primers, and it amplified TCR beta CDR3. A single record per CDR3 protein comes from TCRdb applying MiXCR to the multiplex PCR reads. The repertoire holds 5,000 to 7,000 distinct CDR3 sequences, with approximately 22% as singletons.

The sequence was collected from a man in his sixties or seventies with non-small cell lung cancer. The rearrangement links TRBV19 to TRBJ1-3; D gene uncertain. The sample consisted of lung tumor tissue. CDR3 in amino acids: CASSIAAGDTIYF. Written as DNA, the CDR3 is TGTGCCAGTAGTATTGCGGCGGGAGACACCATATATTTC.